A single sample is the source of the 13 T cell receptor beta chains below, sequenced in a study of blood T cell repertoires in COVID-19. Profiling relied on immunoSEQ multiplex PCR, and the TCRdb table lists in-frame clones only, not all of them. The sample contains 200,000 to 300,000 clones, around 90% of which appear only once. Material for sequencing was peripheral blood. All receptors derive from a woman aged 35 to 49 with acute or convalescent COVID-19.

The chain is built from TRBV7-9 and TRBJ2-5, with 8 bases fitting TRBD1. This CDR3 is 16 amino acids long. J was trimmed by 5 bases and V by 6 bases; bases with no gene match: 14. The germline V gene encodes CDR1 SEHNR and CDR2 FQNEAQ (reference sequence). The CDR3 nucleotides are TGTGCCAGCAGTTTATTAAGGACAGGGCGCTTTGAGACCCAGTACTTC. Translated, it gives CASSLLRTGRFETQYF.

This clone was seen a few times. This chain links TRBV19 with TRBJ1-1; TRBD1 might be the D (6 bases). V was pared by 7 bases and J by 0 bases, with 15 bases between. Looked up from germline, CDR1 is LNHDA and CDR2 is SQIVND (reference sequence). The CDR3 runs to 15 residues. CDR3 loop: CASTRTGIVNTEAFF. The CDR3 DNA sequence: TGTGCCAGTACCCGCACAGGGATTGTGAACACTGAAGCTTTCTTT.

The rearrangement joins TRBV29-1 to TRBJ1-3; 8 bases match TRBD1. There are 16 residues in the CDR3. J lost 0 bases, V lost 0 bases, and 4 bases had no gene match. Germline V gene sequence: CDR1 SQVTM, CDR2 ANQGSEA. This chain's CDR3 is CSVEELGQGSGNTIYF. CDR3 in DNA: TGCAGCGTTGAAGAACTAGGACAGGGCTCTGGAAACACCATATATTTT.

This rearrangement joins TRBV29-1 to TRBJ1-1; D is unresolved. The germline V gene has CDR1 SQVTM and CDR2 ANQGSEA. V was pared by 4 bases and J by 1 base, with 10 bases between. The CDR3 is made up of 13 amino acids. As DNA, the CDR3 is TGCAGCGTTGGCCCCGGTCCGAACACTGAAGCTTTCTTT. This encodes CSVGPGPNTEAFF.

This clone has a single count. V and J are TRBV6-5 and TRBJ1-4; 12 bases map to TRBD1. CDR1 and CDR2 (germline): MNHEY, SVGAGI. This CDR3 spans 14 amino acids. The J segment lost 10 bases and the V segment lost 7 bases, leaving 7 bases of the junction unmatched. The CDR3 nucleotides are TGTGCCAGCACCTCCGGGACAGGGGGCGGAAAACTGTTTTTT. Amino acids: CASTSGTGGGKLFF.

The rearrangement links TRBV11-2 to TRBJ1-4; perhaps TRBD1 as D (5 bases). Germline lookup yields CDR1 SGHAT and CDR2 FQNNGV. The CDR3 length is 15 residues. With 1 base removed from V and 5 bases from J, the gap between germline ends came to 11 bases. Here the CDR3 reads CASSLGTGENEKLFF. For the CDR3, the DNA is TGTGCCAGCAGCTTAGGCACAGGAGAAAATGAAAAACTGTTTTTT.

The chain carries TRBV4-1 and TRBJ2-7; tentative D call: TRBD2 (6 bases). Germline loops: CDR1 MGHRA, CDR2 YSYEKL. This CDR3 spans 17 amino acids. The CDR3 reads CASSPLAGLEASSEQYV. The CDR3 bases are TGCGCCAGCAGCCCCCTGGCGGGACTCGAGGCGTCCTCCGAGCAGTACGTC.

This clone was observed once. This chain links TRBV27 with TRBJ1-2; 10 nucleotides line up with TRBD1. Germline V CDR1 and CDR2: MNHEY, SMNVEV (reference sequence). J was trimmed by 7 bases and V by 5 bases; bases with no gene match: 7. The CDR3 loop spans 14 amino acids. The CDR3 DNA is TGTGCCAGCAGTCCTGGGACAGGGGTAGTTGGCTACACCTTC. As protein: CASSPGTGVVGYTF.

This chain connects TRBV19 to TRBJ1-5, with a tentative D call TRBD1 (5 bases). Trimming left V 8 bases short and J 0 bases short, with 17 bases between. Germline CDR1 is LNHDA and CDR2 is SQIVND (reference sequence). CDR3 length: 16 amino acids. This CDR3 reads CASFDSAKYSNQPQHF. In DNA form, the CDR3 reads TGTGCCAGTTTCGACAGCGCCAAATATAGCAATCAGCCCCAGCATTTT.

This CDR3 is CASGQGANSPLHF. The CDR3 nucleotides read TGTGCCAGCGGACAGGGGGCTAATTCACCCCTCCACTTT. V is TRBV5-4 and J is TRBJ1-6, with 11 nucleotides matching TRBD1. Germline CDR1 is SGHNT and CDR2 is YYREEE (reference sequence). V was pared by 7 bases and J by 6 bases, with 0 bases of the junction left unmatched. The CDR3 totals 13 residues.

J is TRBJ2-2 and V is TRBV6-5; D gene ambiguous. This CDR3 is built from 15 residues. Germline values: CDR1 MNHEY, CDR2 SVGAGI. The V gene lost 8 bases and the J gene lost 1 base, with 14 bases spanning the gap. The CDR3, as DNA: TGTGCCAGCTCATTTGTCACAAGGAACACCGGGGAGCTGTTTTTT. Protein: CASSFVTRNTGELFF.

This chain joins TRBV7-2 and TRBJ2-6; D is perhaps TRBD2 (6 bases). This CDR3 has 17 residues. Germline lookup yields CDR1 SGHTA and CDR2 FQGNSA. The V end was cut by 5 bases, the J end by 4 bases, with 18 bases between. In DNA, the CDR3 is TGTGCCAGCAGCGCCGACAGTCCCCGGGGGGGGGCCAACGTCCTGACTTTC. Translating gives CASSADSPRGGANVLTF.

The chain recombines TRBV7-2 with TRBJ2-1; TRBD2 matches at 8 bases. Germline CDR1 SGHTA, CDR2 FQGNSA. The J segment lost 2 bases and the V segment lost 0 bases, leaving 3 bases of the junction unmatched. The CDR3 runs 16 residues. The CDR3 nucleotides read TGTGCCAGCAGCTTAGCGAGCGGGGGCGCCTACAATGAGCAGTTCTTC. Amino acid sequence: CASSLASGGAYNEQFF.